This record looks at one T cell receptor (beta chain) sequence and its context. This entry belongs to a study of blood T cell repertoires in COVID-19. The J segment lost 0 bases and the V segment lost 0 bases, leaving 17 bases of the junction unmatched. The CDR3 length is 22 residues. CDR1 LGHDT and CDR2 YNNKEL come from the germline V gene (reference sequence). Measured with immunoSEQ multiplex PCR; TCRdb has only the in-frame clones, and not every one. There are 200,000 to 250,000 clones in the sample; roughly 89% occur only once, and 2% to 2.5% lies in the top ten. The V and J genes are TRBV3-1 (or the pseudogene TRBV3-2) and TRBJ1-6, with TRBD1 identical over 7 bases. The sequence derives from a man aged 25-45 years who had recovered from COVID-19. The sequencing sample was made of peripheral blood. CDR3 residues: CASSQDKRGQEDRSSYNSPLHF. The CDR3 DNA follows: TGTGCCAGCAGCCAAGACAAGAGGGGGCAGGAGGATCGAAGCTCCTATAATTCACCCCTCCACTTT.